This entry describes one T cell receptor (beta chain). The CDR3 is 13 amino acids. Trimming left V 2 bases short and J 4 bases short, with 9 bases between. Germline CDR1 reads SGHNT; CDR2 reads YYREEE (reference sequence). This entry belongs to a study of blood T cell repertoires in COVID-19. Individuals drawn from approximately 26 US areas were about 18 to 95 years old. As processed by the authors: Reference gene primer amplification gave nucleated cell count estimates. The method was immunoSEQ multiplex PCR; TCRdb's version includes in-frame clones alone and lacks a portion of them. V and J calls and clone size are as listed in that table; D and trimming were resolved from the DNA. The table records about 400,000 clones, approximately 91% of them present only once.

The sequence was collected from a woman aged 35 to 49 with acute COVID-19. The chain uses TRBV5-4 and TRBJ2-5; the D is unclear. What was sequenced was PBMCs or T cells enriched from blood (not recorded which). CDR3 sequence reads: CASSFYVGETQYF. The CDR3 coding sequence is TGTGCCAGCAGCTTTTATGTCGGAGAGACCCAGTACTTC.